This TCR beta chain was documented in a study of blood T cell repertoires in COVID-19. In the study overall: In each case, the material was cDNA or gDNA derived from T cells, B-cell-depleted T cells, or PBMCs.

Authors' processing steps: It was from reference gene primer amplification that nucleated cell counts were estimated. Produced via immunoSEQ multiplex PCR; TCRdb's table is partial and in-frame only. V and J calls and clone size come straight from that table; D and trimming were deduced from the DNA. The sample yields about 190,000 clones, roughly 90% seen once. The germline V gene encodes CDR1 SGHTA and CDR2 FQGNSA. The CDR3 is 15 amino acids. V trimming: 4 bases; J trimming: 2 bases; junction bases outside the gene matches: 8. The genes are TRBV7-2 and TRBJ2-7; 7 positions agree with TRBD2. The clonotype originates from a man in his forties or fifties with acute or convalescent COVID-19. The sequencing sample was made of peripheral blood. CDR3 nucleotide sequence: TGTGCCAGCAGCTCCCCTCGGAGCGGGGCCTACGAGCAGTACTTC. It translates to CASSSPRSGAYEQYF.